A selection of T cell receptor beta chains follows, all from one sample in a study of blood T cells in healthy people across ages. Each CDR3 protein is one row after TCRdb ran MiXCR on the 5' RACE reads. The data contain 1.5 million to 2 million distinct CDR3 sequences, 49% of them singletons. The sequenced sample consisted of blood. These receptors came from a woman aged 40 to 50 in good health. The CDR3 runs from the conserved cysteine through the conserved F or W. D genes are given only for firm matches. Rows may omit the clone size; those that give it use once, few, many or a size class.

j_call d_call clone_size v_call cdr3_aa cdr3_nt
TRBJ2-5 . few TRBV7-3 CASSLHGPQETQYF TGTGCCAGCAGCTTGCACGGACCCCAAGAGACCCAGTACTTC
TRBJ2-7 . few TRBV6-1 CASSEVVDSSYEQYF TGTGCCAGCAGTGAAGTAGTCGATAGCTCCTACGAGCAGTACTTC
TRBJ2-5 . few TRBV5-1 CASSFTTGTQGETQYF TGCGCCAGCAGCTTCACAACCGGGACCCAAGGGGAGACCCAGTACTTC
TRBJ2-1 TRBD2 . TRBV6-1 CASFLASGDIYNEQFF TGTGCCAGCTTTCTCGCTAGCGGAGATATATACAATGAGCAGTTCTTC
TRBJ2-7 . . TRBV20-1 CSALDRASGSYEQYF TGCAGTGCCCTAGATAGGGCCTCGGGCTCCTACGAGCAGTACTTC
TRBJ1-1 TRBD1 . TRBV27 CASRKGTGGGKNTEAFF TGTGCCAGCAGAAAGGGGACAGGGGGCGGGAAGAACACTGAAGCTTTCTTT
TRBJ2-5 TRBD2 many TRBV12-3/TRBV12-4 CASSLTSGETQYF TGTGCCAGCAGTTTAACTAGCGGGGAGACCCAGTACTTC
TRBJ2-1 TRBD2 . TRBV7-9 CASSPEPAGRSEQFF TGTGCCAGCAGCCCCGAACCAGCGGGGCGATCCGAGCAGTTCTTC
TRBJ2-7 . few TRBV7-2 CASRQSPSSYEQYF TGTGCCAGCAGGCAAAGTCCCAGCTCCTACGAGCAGTACTTC
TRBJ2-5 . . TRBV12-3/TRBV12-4 CASRPGTPPGETQYF TGTGCCAGCAGGCCCGGGACTCCCCCTGGGGAGACCCAGTACTTC
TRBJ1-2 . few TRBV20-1 CSARDLETNYGYTF TGCAGTGCTAGAGATCTTGAGACCAACTATGGCTACACCTTC
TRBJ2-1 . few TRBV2 CASSEARSGNEQFF TGTGCCAGCAGTGAAGCGCGGAGCGGCAATGAGCAGTTCTTC
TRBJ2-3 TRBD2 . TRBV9 CASSVSPRLAGGTHTQYF TGTGCCAGCAGCGTAAGCCCACGACTAGCGGGGGGTACTCATACGCAGTATTTT
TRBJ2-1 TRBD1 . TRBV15 CATSRDLQGAYEQFF TGTGCCACCAGCAGAGATCTACAGGGGGCCTATGAGCAGTTCTTC
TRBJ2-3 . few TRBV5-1 CASSLDPRGPDTQYF TGCGCCAGCAGCTTGGACCCCCGCGGCCCAGATACGCAGTATTTT
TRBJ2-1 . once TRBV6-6 CASSQTSRSFYEQFF TGTGCCAGCAGTCAAACCTCCAGGAGTTTCTACGAGCAGTTCTTC
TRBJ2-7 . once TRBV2 CASGSRMGAGFEQYF TGTGCCAGCGGGAGTCGAATGGGGGCGGGATTCGAGCAGTACTTC
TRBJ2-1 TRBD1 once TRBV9 CASSDPGTGETQFF TGTGCCAGCAGCGACCCCGGGACAGGAGAGACCCAGTTCTTC
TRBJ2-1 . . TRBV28 CASSPPEGVAYEQFF TGTGCCAGCAGTCCCCCGGAAGGGGTCGCGTATGAGCAGTTCTTC
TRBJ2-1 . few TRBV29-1 CSASIDEQFF TGCAGCGCCTCTATAGATGAGCAGTTCTTC
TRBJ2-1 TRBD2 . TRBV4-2 CASSQEQRGGYNEQFF TGTGCCAGCAGCCAAGAACAGCGGGGGGGTTACAATGAGCAGTTCTTC
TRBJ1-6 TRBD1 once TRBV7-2 CASSGNMGRDRGNSPLHF TGTGCCAGCAGTGGAAATATGGGACGGGACAGGGGAAATTCACCCCTCCACTTT
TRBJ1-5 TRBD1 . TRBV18 CASSPVGTGMRQPQHF TGTGCCAGCTCACCCGTCGGGACAGGGATGCGTCAGCCCCAGCATTTT
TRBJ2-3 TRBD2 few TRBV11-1 CASSLGGLVTDTQYF TGTGCCAGCAGCTTAGGGGGACTAGTCACAGATACGCAGTATTTT
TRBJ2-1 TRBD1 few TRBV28 CASRNTGGHYNEQFF TGTGCCAGCAGGAATACAGGGGGCCACTACAATGAGCAGTTCTTC
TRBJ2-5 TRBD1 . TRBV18 CASSPVGGQGQETQYF TGTGCCAGCTCACCGGTCGGAGGACAGGGCCAAGAGACCCAGTACTTC
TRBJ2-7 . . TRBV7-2 CASSLHSSDEQYF TGTGCCAGCAGCTTACACAGCTCCGACGAGCAGTACTTC
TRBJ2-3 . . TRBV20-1 CSATLPGTFSDTQYF TGCAGTGCGACGTTACCCGGGACTTTCTCAGATACGCAGTATTTT
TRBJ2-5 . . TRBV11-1 CASSLGGPPGTQYF TGTGCCAGCAGCTTAGGGGGCCCTCCAGGGACCCAGTACTTC
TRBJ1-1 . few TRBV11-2 CASSLADPIGGTEAFF TGTGCCAGCAGCTTAGCTGATCCGATCGGGGGCACTGAAGCTTTCTTT
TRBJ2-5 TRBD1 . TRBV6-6 CASSYPRDRAQETQYF TGTGCCAGCAGTTACCCTCGGGACAGGGCGCAAGAGACCCAGTACTTC
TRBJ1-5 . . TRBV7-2 CASSTNAAGSQPQHF TGTGCCAGCAGCACCAACGCGGCAGGGTCTCAGCCCCAGCATTTT
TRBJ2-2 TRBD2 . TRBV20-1 CSATRRVGGTGELFF TGCAGTGCTACTCGCCGGGTGGGAGGGACCGGGGAGCTGTTTTTT
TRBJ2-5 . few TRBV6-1 CASSVDALGTQYF TGTGCCAGCAGTGTTGATGCATTGGGGACCCAGTACTTC
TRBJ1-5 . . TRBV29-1 CSVETGDNQPQHF TGCAGCGTTGAAACCGGGGATAATCAGCCCCAGCATTTT
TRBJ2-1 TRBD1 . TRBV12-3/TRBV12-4 CASSQNLGQGHNEQFF TGTGCCAGCAGCCAAAACCTTGGACAGGGTCATAATGAGCAGTTCTTC
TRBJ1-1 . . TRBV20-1 CSASQGSTEAFF TGCAGTGCTAGCCAGGGGAGCACTGAAGCTTTCTTT
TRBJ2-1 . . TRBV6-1 CASSEAPGRNNEQFF TGTGCCAGCAGTGAAGCCCCGGGACGGAACAATGAGCAGTTCTTC
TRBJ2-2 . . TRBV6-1 CASSESRSAFPGELFF TGTGCCAGCAGTGAATCGAGGTCCGCGTTTCCCGGGGAGCTGTTTTTT
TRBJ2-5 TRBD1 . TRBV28 CASSFPGQGSETQYF TGTGCCAGCAGTTTTCCGGGACAGGGCTCAGAGACCCAGTACTTC
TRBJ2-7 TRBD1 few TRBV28 CASRPGTVHYEQYF TGTGCCAGCAGACCCGGGACAGTTCACTACGAGCAGTACTTC
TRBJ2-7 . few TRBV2 CASRRDSRKFYEQYF TGTGCCAGCAGGCGGGACAGTAGGAAATTCTACGAGCAGTACTTC
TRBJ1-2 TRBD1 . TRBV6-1 CASSLRTGLSYGYTF TGTGCCAGCAGTTTGCGGACAGGGCTTAGCTATGGCTACACCTTC
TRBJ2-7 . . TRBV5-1 CASSLEAFPPPDEQYF TGCGCCAGCAGCTTGGAAGCGTTCCCCCCCCCGGACGAGCAGTACTTC
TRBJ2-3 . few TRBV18 CASSPYARDTQYF TGTGCCAGCTCACCTTATGCCAGAGATACGCAGTATTTT
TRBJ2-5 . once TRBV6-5 CASSYSIIQETRYF TGTGCCAGCAGTTACTCGATTATCCAAGAGACCCGGTACTTC
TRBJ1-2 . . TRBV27 CATRTYGHGYTF TGTGCCACACGGACATACGGACATGGCTACACCTTC
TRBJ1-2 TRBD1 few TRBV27 CASGRTGSGYTF TGTGCCAGCGGACGGACAGGGTCGGGCTACACCTTC
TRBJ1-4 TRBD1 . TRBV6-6 CASSVQGGDEKLIF TGTGCCAGCAGTGTACAAGGGGGCGATGAAAAACTGATTTTT
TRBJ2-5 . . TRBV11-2 CASSLSPTGIRETQYF TGTGCCAGCAGCTTATCCCCGACAGGAATCAGGGAGACCCAGTACTTC
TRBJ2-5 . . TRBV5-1 CASSLERRGQETQYF TGCGCCAGCAGCTTGGAGCGGCGGGGCCAAGAGACCCAGTACTTC
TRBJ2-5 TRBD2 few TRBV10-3 CAISEGTSGGNQETQYF TGTGCCATCAGTGAAGGAACTAGCGGGGGGAACCAAGAGACCCAGTACTTC
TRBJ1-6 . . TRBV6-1 CASSEAPVREGSPLHF TGTGCCAGCAGTGAAGCGCCGGTCAGGGAGGGATCACCCCTCCACTTT
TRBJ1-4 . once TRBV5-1 CASSFPTHQSTNEKLFF TGCGCCAGCAGCTTTCCTACTCATCAGTCAACTAATGAAAAACTGTTTTTT
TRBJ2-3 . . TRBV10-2 CASSQSHLTDTQYF TGCGCCAGCAGCCAATCTCATCTCACAGATACGCAGTATTTT
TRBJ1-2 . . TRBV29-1 CSGGVLTSWDYGYTF TGCAGCGGGGGGGTGCTGACAAGTTGGGACTATGGCTACACCTTC
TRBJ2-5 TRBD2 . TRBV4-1 CASSQDGTSGTETQYF TGCGCCAGCAGCCAAGATGGGACTAGCGGAACGGAGACCCAGTACTTC
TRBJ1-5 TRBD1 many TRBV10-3 CAISTGGRQPQHF TGTGCCATCAGCACAGGGGGCCGCCAGCCCCAGCATTTT
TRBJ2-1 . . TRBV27 CASSFRGPYNEQFF TGTGCCAGCAGCTTTAGGGGACCATACAATGAGCAGTTCTTC
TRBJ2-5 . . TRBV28 CATAREIPETQYF TGTGCCACCGCCCGCGAAATTCCAGAGACCCAGTACTTC